The 21 T cell receptor beta chains given below trace back to one sample, sequenced in a study of metastatic and nonmetastatic thyroid tumors. Nobody among the patients had been given any treatment before thyroid surgery. TCRdb re-called the PCR reads with MiXCR. The table records roughly 33,000 clones, roughly a sixth of them present only once. The source material was blood. All receptors derive from a male donor with papillary thyroid cancer or a benign thyroid nodule (not recorded which). Some clones in this sample may be carry-over from other donors' samples.

The chain uses TRBV7-2 and TRBJ1-1; D gene unclear. The V and J ends lost 2 bases and 1 base respectively, with 5 bases between them. Germline V lookup: CDR1 SGHTA, CDR2 FQGNSA. This CDR3 has 13 residues. This chain's CDR3 is CASSLRRNTEAFF. CDR3 coding DNA: TGTGCCAGCAGCTTACGGAGGAACACTGAAGCTTTCTTT. Complete variable domain (other parts from reference TRBV7-2 and TRBJ1-1): GAGVSQSPSNKVTEKGKDVELRCDPISGHTALYWYRQSLGQGLEFLIYFQGNSAPDKSGLPSDRFSAERTGGSVSTLTIQRTQQEDSAVYLCASSLRRNTEAFFGQGTRLTVV.

This clone came up a few times. An end of the junction differs from the germline gene, which may be a read error. J is TRBJ1-1 and V is TRBV6-1, with 8 nucleotides matching TRBD1. In germline, CDR1 is MNHNS, CDR2 SASEGT. The CDR3 extends over 16 amino acids. CDR3 DNA sequence: TGTGCCGCTGTCCCAGGACAGGGAACTATGAACACTCAAGCTTTCTTT. This sequence encodes CAAVPGQGTMNTQAFF.

The table lists this clone with a few counts. The chain carries TRBV6-2 or TRBV6-3 and TRBJ2-7; the match to TRBD1 covers 10 bases. Per germline, CDR1 MNHEY and CDR2 SVGEGT. The V segment lost 0 bases and the J segment 0 bases; nucleotides outside the gene matches: 2. The CDR3 is 16 amino acids. This CDR3 reads CASSYSTGGSSYEQYF. In nucleotides, the CDR3 is TGTGCCAGCAGTTACTCGACAGGGGGCTCCTCCTACGAGCAGTACTTC.

This clone counts as medium-sized. The chain has TRBV6-1 and TRBJ1-2; the D gene is possibly TRBD1 (5 bases). Between the trimmed V and J ends, which lost 7 bases and 3 bases, there was a span of 18 bases. From germline, CDR1 is MNHNS and CDR2 SASEGT. This CDR3 comprises 15 residues. CDR3 protein: CASTAGSSGDYGYTF. CDR3 bases: TGTGCCAGCACGGCAGGGAGCTCCGGGGACTATGGCTACACCTTC.

This clone was counted between two and nine times. The chain uses TRBV2 and TRBJ2-3; 7 bases match TRBD1. Germline CDR1 reads SNHLY; CDR2 reads FYNNEI. V shed 10 bases and J 2 bases; nucleotides not matched to a gene: 12. This CDR3 spans 15 amino acids. The DNA for the CDR3 is TGTGCCACCCTCCGGAACAGGGGATACACAGATACGCAGTATTTT. It translates to CATLRNRGYTDTQYF.

This chain connects TRBV7-3 to TRBJ2-7, with 9 bases aligning to TRBD1. Per the germline V gene, CDR1 is SGHTA and CDR2 is FQGTGA. The CDR3 is 15 residues long. Germline trimming cut 2 bases from V and 2 bases from J; bases unmatched to any gene: 4. CDR3 sequence reads: CASSLQGQGTYEQYF. The CDR3 DNA reads as TGTGCCAGCAGCTTACAGGGACAGGGCACCTACGAGCAGTACTTC.

This clone appeared many times. The chain uses TRBV5-1 and TRBJ1-1, with 11 nucleotides matching TRBD1. CDR1 is SGHRS, CDR2 YFSETQ, per germline. This CDR3 has 15 residues. V shed 1 base and J 10 bases; nucleotides not matched to a gene: 9. This CDR3 reads CASSLTASGTGGAFF. The CDR3 coding sequence is TGCGCCAGCAGCTTGACTGCATCCGGGACAGGGGGAGCTTTCTTT.

The table lists this clone with many counts. This chain uses TRBV4-2 with TRBJ2-1, with TRBD2 identical over 11 bases. Germline CDR1 is LGHNA and CDR2 is YNFKEQ. The length of the CDR3 is 16 residues. Losses at the gene ends were 4 bases for V and 3 bases for J; bases not matched to a gene: 5. The CDR3 DNA sequence: TGTGCCAGCAGCCCCGGTGGGACTAGCGGCTACAATGAGCAGTTCTTC. It translates to CASSPGGTSGYNEQFF.

Comment on this clone: Being one base from a much bigger clone, this may be a read error. J is TRBJ1-2 and V is TRBV5-5, with no clear D. CDR1 and CDR2 (germline): SGHKS, YYEKEE (reference sequence). The CDR3 has 14 amino acids. V lost 5 bases, J lost 5 bases, and 16 bases lay in between. The CDR3 protein is CASRRTTVEYGYTF. The CDR3 DNA sequence: TGTGCCAGCAGGAGGACGACGGTGGAATATGGCTACACCTTC.

The rearrangement uses TRBV19 and TRBJ1-6; D gene uncertain. The CDR3 runs 12 residues. In germline, CDR1 is LNHDA, CDR2 SQIVND (reference sequence). Trimming removed 7 bases from V and 3 bases from J, with 4 bases in between. CDR3 residues: CASNDYNSPLHF. The CDR3 DNA reads as TGTGCCAGTAATGACTATAATTCACCCCTCCACTTT.

This clone was detected many times. The J gene is TRBJ2-3, the V gene TRBV10-1, with 9 bases identical to TRBD1. V shed 6 bases, J shed 10 bases, and the junction held 11 bases outside the gene matches. Germline V gene sequence: CDR1 WNHNN, CDR2 SYGVQD (reference sequence). The CDR3 loop spans 14 amino acids. The CDR3 nucleotides read TGCGCCAGCAGCCGTCAGGGACAGGGTGTTCCGCAGTATTTT. Residues: CASSRQGQGVPQYF.

This clone occurred many times. J is TRBJ1-4 and V is TRBV6-1; a weak D match, TRBD1 (6 bases). V gave up 8 bases and J gave up 7 bases, with 14 bases separating them. CDR3 length: 13 residues. CDR1 is MNHNS and CDR2 is SASEGT in the germline V gene. The CDR3 is CASFRGQGEKLFF. The CDR3 coding sequence is TGTGCCAGCTTTCGGGGGCAGGGTGAAAAACTGTTTTTT.

This clone was observed a handful of times. One end of the junction fails to match germline, which may point to a read error. The chain couples TRBV28 to TRBJ2-3; 7 nucleotides agree with TRBD2. The V gene's germline CDR1 is MDHEN and CDR2 SYDVKM. The CDR3 length is 16 residues. DNA for the CDR3: TGTGTCAGCATGGGGAGGGGACGCCCTATCACAGATACGCAGTATTTT. Protein sequence: CVSMGRGRPITDTQYF.

This clone has just a few counts. The gene calls are TRBV12-3 or TRBV12-4 and TRBJ2-3; D is unclear. The V end lost 7 bases, the J end lost 0 bases, and 8 bases lay between the germline ends. The CDR3 totals 13 residues. CDR3 nucleotides: TGTGCCAGCACCCGTTCTAGCACAGATACGCAGTATTTT. This gives the protein CASTRSSTDTQYF.

This clone was seen repeatedly, ten times or more. This sample includes further DNA sequences coding for the same CDR3. This sequence joins TRBV12-3 or TRBV12-4 and TRBJ2-3, with D possibly being TRBD2 (5 bases). This CDR3 has 17 amino acids. Trimming cost V 1 base and J 3 bases, with 17 bases left between them. The CDR3 bases are TGTGCCAGCAGTTTAGGAGGGATGAGCTCTAGTACAGATACGCAGTATTTT. Encoded protein: CASSLGGMSSSTDTQYF.

By proportion, this clone is medium-sized. This chain uses TRBV6-1 with TRBJ1-3, with 8 bases fitting TRBD1. The V gene end was trimmed by 5 bases and the J gene end by 4 bases; junction bases not matched to a gene: 7. The CDR3 runs to 15 residues. Germline CDR1 MNHNS, CDR2 SASEGT. The CDR3 loop is CASSFMTGEGNTIYF. CDR3 nucleotides: TGTGCCAGCAGTTTTATGACAGGGGAAGGAAACACCATATATTTT.

This clone was observed at least ten times. The rearrangement joins TRBV19 to TRBJ1-5; maybe TRBD1 (5 bases). Germline V CDR1 and CDR2: LNHDA, SQIVND (reference sequence). The CDR3 is 15 residues long. V was pared by 3 bases and J by 4 bases, with 13 bases between. The CDR3 loop reads CASSISPRTNQPQHF. The CDR3 nucleotides are TGTGCCAGTAGTATTAGTCCGAGGACAAATCAGCCCCAGCATTTT.

This clone showed up just once. The chain combines TRBV7-3 with TRBJ2-1; perhaps TRBD2 as D (5 bases). V was trimmed by 3 bases and J by 10 bases, leaving 25 bases between them. This CDR3 region has 17 residues. The V gene's germline CDR1 is SGHTA and CDR2 FQGTGA. CDR3 sequence: CASSFTDGGRGKEEQFF. The CDR3 DNA follows: TGTGCCAGCAGCTTTACAGACGGCGGTCGGGGAAAGGAGGAGCAGTTCTTC. Supplemented by reference TRBV7-3 and TRBJ2-1, the full variable domain reads GAGVSQTPSNKVTEKGKYVELRCDPISGHTALYWYRQSLGQGPEFLIYFQGTGAADDSGLPNDRFFAVRPEGSVSTLKIQRTERGDSAVYLCASSFTDGGRGKEEQFFGPGTRLTVL.

This clone occurred many times. V is TRBV20-1 and J is TRBJ2-1, with TRBD2 identical over 9 bases. V was clipped by 3 bases and J by 6 bases; unmatched bases: 9. Germline V gene lookup returns CDR1 DFQATT and CDR2 SNEGSKA (reference sequence). CDR3 length equals 15 residues. CDR3 DNA sequence: TGCAGTGCTAGGGTCGGCGGGAGGGGGTCCAATGAGCAGTTCTTC. This translates into CSARVGGRGSNEQFF.

V gene TRBV6-5 combines with J gene TRBJ2-7; the D gene is possibly TRBD2 (5 bases). Germline loops: CDR1 MNHEY, CDR2 SVGAGI. This CDR3 is built from 17 residues. V shed 0 bases and J shed 2 bases, with 17 bases lying between them. CDR3 sequence: CASSYSIGGSQTYEQYF. The DNA of the CDR3 is TGTGCCAGCAGTTACTCAATCGGCGGGTCACAAACCTACGAGCAGTACTTC.

Points on this clone: The junction and the germline gene differ at one end; a read error may be behind it. The chain carries TRBV7-8 and TRBJ1-2, with D maybe TRBD1 (5 bases). The CDR3 totals 13 residues. Germline V lookup: CDR1 SGHVS, CDR2 FQNEAQ. This chain's CDR3 is CASSLGREGGYSF. Here the CDR3 DNA reads TGTGCCAGCAGCTTAGGCAGGGAGGGAGGCTACAGCTTC. The variable domain in full, completed from reference TRBV7-8 and TRBJ1-2, reads GAGVSQSPRYKVAKRGQDVALRCDPISGHVSLFWYQQALGQGPEFLTYFQNEAQLDKSGLPSDRFFAERPEGSVSTLKIQRTQQEDSAVYLCASSLGREGGYSFGSGTRLTVV.